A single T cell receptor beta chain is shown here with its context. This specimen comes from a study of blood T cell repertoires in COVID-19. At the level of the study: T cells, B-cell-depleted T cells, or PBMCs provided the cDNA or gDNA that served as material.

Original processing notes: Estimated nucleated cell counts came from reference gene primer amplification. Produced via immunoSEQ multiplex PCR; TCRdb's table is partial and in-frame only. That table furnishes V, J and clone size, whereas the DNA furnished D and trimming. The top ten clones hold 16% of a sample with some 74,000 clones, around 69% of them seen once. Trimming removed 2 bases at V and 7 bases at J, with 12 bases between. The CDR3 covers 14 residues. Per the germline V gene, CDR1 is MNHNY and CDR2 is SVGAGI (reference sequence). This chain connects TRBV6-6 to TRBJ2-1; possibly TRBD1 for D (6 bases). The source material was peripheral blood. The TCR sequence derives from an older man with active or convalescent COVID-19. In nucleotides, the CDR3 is TGTGCCAGCAGTTACCGACAGGTCCTGAATGAGCAGTTCTTC. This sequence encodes CASSYRQVLNEQFF.